This entry is about one TCR beta chain. Original processing methods: Reference gene primer amplification in the assay estimated nucleated cell counts. Some clones are missing from TCRdb's copy, which holds only in-frame ones; the method was immunoSEQ multiplex PCR. The V and J calls and clone size are taken from that table; D and trimming were inferred from the DNA. The data show fewer than 200,000 clones, 85% to 90% seen once. This sample is part of a study of blood T cell repertoires in COVID-19. For the study at large: Specimens from acute and convalescent COVID-19 originated in the United States, Italy and Spain. T cells, B-cell-depleted T cells, or PBMCs provided the cDNA or gDNA that served as material.

Seattle's enrolled individuals joined amid active infection and were then monitored longitudinally. This TCR derives from a woman older than 75 with COVID-19, enrolled during active disease. Specimen: peripheral blood.

The CDR3 sequence: CASSATSGRAHGTDTQYF. CDR3 bases: TGTGCCAGCAGTGCGACTAGCGGGAGGGCCCATGGGACAGATACGCAGTATTTT. V gene TRBV28 combines with J gene TRBJ2-3; 14 bases are shared with TRBD2. Germline values: CDR1 MDHEN, CDR2 SYDVKM. V dropped 5 bases and J dropped 3; count of bases not matched to a gene: 10. The CDR3 covers 18 residues.